Sequencing of this T cell receptor beta chain was carried out in a study of blood T cell repertoires in COVID-19. Study context: Acute and convalescent COVID-19 samples came from the United States, Italy and Spain. Sources were T cells, B-cell-depleted T cells, or PBMCs; the material itself was cDNA or gDNA.

Study processing details: Estimated nucleated cell counts came from reference gene primer amplification. Clones were read by immunoSEQ multiplex PCR, and TCRdb kept only the in-frame ones, dropping some. V, J and clone size reflect that table, while D and trimming were determined from the DNA. This table holds about 41,000 clones, about four fifths found once. Trimming cost V 7 bases and J 6 bases; bases outside gene matches: 9. The CDR3 sequence is 14 residues long. The germline V gene encodes CDR1 MNHEY and CDR2 SVGEGT. This rearrangement joins TRBV6-2 or TRBV6-3 to TRBJ2-5, with 9 bases identical to TRBD2. The sequence came from a woman older than 75 with acute or convalescent COVID-19. The specimen was peripheral blood. The chain's CDR3 is CASTPGLAGKTQYF. In DNA form, the CDR3 reads TGTGCCAGCACCCCGGGACTAGCCGGGAAGACCCAGTACTTC.